The T cell receptor (beta chain) under discussion was sequenced for a study of OX40 agonist ivuxolimab in advanced cancers. Study at large: Hepatocellular carcinoma, melanoma, renal cell or head and neck cancer occurred in dose-escalation patients.

Repertoires were generated with immunoSEQ multiplex PCR, while TCRdb's copy carries only in-frame clones and drops some. The sample has some 44,000 clones; around 80% are singletons. This clone was seen more than once but under ten times. The CDR3 spans 13 residues. Germline V lookup: CDR1 SQVTM, CDR2 ANQGSEA. Trimming cost V 3 bases and J 0 bases, with 5 bases left between them. The V and J genes are TRBV29-1 and TRBJ2-2; D unclear. This receptor was identified in an adult with an advanced solid tumor such as melanoma, head and neck, liver or kidney cancer. Sequenced material: CD4+ or CD8+ T cells sorted from blood, taken in a trial of the OX40 agonist ivuxolimab. The CDR3 DNA sequence: TGCAGCGTTGAGGCAGCGAACACCGGGGAGCTGTTTTTT. Encoded protein: CSVEAANTGELFF.